The 5 T cell receptor beta chains reported below all come from one sample, sequenced in a study of OX40 agonist ivuxolimab in advanced cancers. The repertoire was sequenced with immunoSEQ multiplex PCR; TCRdb's copy has only in-frame clones and lacks some. This table has under 80,000 clones, approximately 82% appearing once. Sample: CD4+ or CD8+ T cells sorted from blood, taken in a trial of the OX40 agonist ivuxolimab. These receptors came from an adult with an advanced solid tumor such as melanoma, head and neck, liver or kidney cancer.

V and J are TRBV29-1 and TRBJ2-7; the D call may be TRBD1 or TRBD2 (5 bases each). V was shortened by 4 bases and J by 5 bases, with 12 bases between the two germline ends. This CDR3 spans 12 amino acids. Per germline, CDR1 SQVTM and CDR2 ANQGSEA. DNA for the CDR3: TGCAGCGTTGCTCACGGGGCGAACGAGCAGTACTTC. As protein: CSVAHGANEQYF.

The chain carries TRBV14 and TRBJ2-5; D gene ambiguous. The CDR3 has 13 amino acids. Between the trimmed V and J ends, which lost 2 bases and 5 bases, there was a span of 9 bases. Germline CDR1 SGHDN, CDR2 FVKESK. The CDR3 sequence is CASSQNPSETQYF. As DNA, the CDR3 is TGTGCCAGCAGCCAAAATCCGAGTGAGACCCAGTACTTC.

The chain combines TRBV2 with TRBJ2-5; 11 bases line up with TRBD2. The closer fit of TRBJ2-7 to the DNA end suggests the J call may be wrong. Per the germline V gene, CDR1 is SNHLY and CDR2 is FYNNEI. The CDR3 spans 19 residues. This CDR3 is CASSEWGGLAGWAAYEQYF. The CDR3 DNA sequence: TGTGCCAGCAGTGAATGGGGCGGACTAGCGGGCTGGGCCGCCTACGAGCAGTACTTC.

The V and J genes are TRBV2 and TRBJ1-4; no clear D. CDR3 size: 13 residues. CDR1 is SNHLY, CDR2 FYNNEI, per germline. Trimming removed 3 bases from V and 5 bases from J, with 7 bases in between. The CDR3 DNA follows: TGTGCCAGCAGTGACCAGGCAAATGAAAAACTGTTTTTT. It codes for CASSDQANEKLFF.

This chain links TRBV4-2 with TRBJ2-7; 8 bases fit TRBD2. CDR3 length equals 15 residues. After removal of 0 bases from V and 6 bases from J, the junction contained 7 bases not matched to a gene. Germline V CDR1 and CDR2: LGHNA, YNFKEQ. CDR3 loop: CASSQDVGLGGEQYF. The CDR3 DNA follows: TGTGCCAGCAGCCAAGACGTGGGACTAGGAGGCGAGCAGTACTTC.